A single sample gave rise to the 26 T cell receptor beta chains below, sequenced in a study of cytomegalovirus exposure and HLA in healthy donors. Vbeta (60) and Jbeta (13) primers were used in the PCR. The method was immunoSEQ multiplex PCR; TCRdb's version includes in-frame clones alone and lacks a portion of them. The sample contains tens of thousands of clones, 63% of which appear only once. Sequencing was carried out using PBMCs. These receptors came from a woman aged 25 to 39 in good health and CMV-seronegative.

The chain links TRBV6-6 to TRBJ2-7, with 12 nucleotides matching TRBD1. Germline lookup yields CDR1 MNHNY and CDR2 SVGAGI (reference sequence). This CDR3 contains 13 residues. The trim removed 8 bases at V and 6 bases at J, leaving 5 bases unmatched. CDR3: CASVGQGAGEQYF. The CDR3 DNA is TGTGCCAGCGTGGGACAGGGGGCGGGCGAGCAGTACTTC.

This CDR3 reads CASSAGQALPGPLHF. CDR3 nucleotide sequence: TGTGCCAGTAGTGCGGGACAGGCCCTTCCGGGGCCCCTCCACTTT. The V and J genes are TRBV19 and TRBJ1-6; 8 nucleotides agree with TRBD1. There are 15 residues in the CDR3. V lost 5 bases, J lost 13 bases, and 13 bases stayed unmatched. Germline CDR1 reads LNHDA; CDR2 reads SQIVND (reference sequence).

J is TRBJ2-1 and V is TRBV6-1, with 15 bases aligning to TRBD2. CDR1 MNHNS and CDR2 SASEGT come from the germline V gene. The V and J ends lost 3 bases and 14 bases, in that order; junction bases with no gene match: 8. The CDR3 loop spans 15 amino acids. CDR3 loop: CASSDGTSGGLREFF. The CDR3 region has the DNA TGTGCCAGCAGTGATGGGACTAGCGGGGGGCTAAGGGAGTTCTTC.

As DNA, the CDR3 is TGTGCCAGCAGTACACGGGGGGGCTTAGAGACCCAGTACTTC. Its translation: CASSTRGGLETQYF. The chain uses TRBV5-4 and TRBJ2-5; 8 nucleotides agree with TRBD2. V dropped 5 bases and J dropped 4; count of bases not matched to a gene: 7. The CDR3 length is 14 residues. Per the germline V gene, CDR1 is SGHNT and CDR2 is YYREEE (reference sequence).

The chain joins TRBV5-4 to TRBJ1-2; D call uncertain. The CDR3 has 12 residues. Germline values: CDR1 SGHNT, CDR2 YYREEE (reference sequence). Trimming pared 4 bases from V and 4 bases from J, leaving 8 bases between. As DNA, the CDR3 is TGTGCCAGCAGCCTGCGAGGCTATGGCTACACCTTC. It yields the protein CASSLRGYGYTF.

The chain joins TRBV27 to TRBJ1-5; TRBD1 might be the D (5 bases). Germline-derived CDR1 and CDR2 are MNHEY and SMNVEV (reference sequence). The CDR3 has 15 residues. V was cut by 3 bases and J by 2 bases, with 11 bases left in between. The CDR3 spells CASSLGGFGNQPQHF. The CDR3 nucleotides read TGTGCCAGCAGTTTGGGGGGGTTCGGCAATCAGCCCCAGCATTTT.

This clone was counted only a few times. The chain carries TRBV2 and TRBJ1-2; tentatively, D is TRBD1 (6 bases). CDR3 length: 15 residues. Trimming took 3 bases from V and 1 from J, leaving 12 bases between them. The germline V gene has CDR1 SNHLY and CDR2 FYNNEI. CDR3 sequence reads: CASSEQTGGNYGYTF. CDR3 nucleotides: TGTGCCAGCAGTGAGCAGACAGGCGGTAACTATGGCTACACCTTC. The whole variable domain, filled in from reference TRBV2 and TRBJ1-2, reads EPEVTQTPSHQVTQMGQEVILRCVPISNHLYFYWYRQILGQKVEFLVSFYNNEISEKSEIFDDQFSVERPDGSNFTLKIRSTKLEDSAMYFCASSEQTGGNYGYTFGSGTRLTVV.

This clone was seen more than once but under ten times. The chain links TRBV4-1 to TRBJ2-7, with 8 bases aligning to TRBD1. Germline V gene lookup returns CDR1 MGHRA and CDR2 YSYEKL. There are 15 residues in the CDR3. V was pared by 0 bases and J by 4 bases, with 5 bases of the junction left unmatched. This CDR3 reads CASSQDYDRGYEQYF. As DNA, the CDR3 is TGCGCCAGCAGCCAAGATTACGACAGGGGTTACGAGCAGTACTTC.

The CDR3 spells CASSVGQGLSNTQYF. In DNA, the CDR3 is TGTGCCAGCAGCGTTGGACAGGGATTATCAAATACGCAGTATTTT. V is TRBV9 and J is TRBJ2-3, with 8 positions matching TRBD1. The germline V gene encodes CDR1 SGDLS and CDR2 YYNGEE. Trimming removed 2 bases from V and 7 bases from J; junction bases left unmatched: 9. The CDR3 consists of 15 residues.

The chain is built from TRBV25-1 and TRBJ2-5; D is perhaps TRBD2 (6 bases). The J call may be in error: the DNA end matches TRBJ2-7 better. The germline gives CDR1 MGHDK, CDR2 SYGVNS. The CDR3 sequence is 14 residues long. The DNA of the CDR3 is TGTGCCAGCAGTCCCAGGGACTGGGGCTACGAGCAGTACTTC. Translated: CASSPRDWGYEQYF.

This clone was counted a few times. The rearrangement links TRBV11-2 to TRBJ2-7; 12 positions agree with TRBD2. CDR3 length: 16 residues. CDR1 is SGHAT and CDR2 is FQNNGV in the germline V gene. The V and J ends lost 4 bases and 4 bases, in that order; junction bases with no gene match: 8. Here the CDR3 DNA reads TGTGCCAGCAGCTGGACCGGGACTAGCGGGCGTTACGAGCAGTACTTC. Encoded protein: CASSWTGTSGRYEQYF.

The chain carries TRBV19 and TRBJ2-3, with D possibly matching TRBD2 (5 bases). Trimming left V 5 bases short and J 2 bases short, with 17 bases between. CDR1 is LNHDA and CDR2 is SQIVND in the germline V gene (reference sequence). The length of the CDR3 is 16 residues. The CDR3 bases are TGTGCCAGTAGTCCCGGAGGCAGGCAAAACACAGATACGCAGTATTTT. The encoded protein is CASSPGGRQNTDTQYF.

The genes are TRBV28 and TRBJ1-1; TRBD1 might be the D (5 bases). Trimming removed 5 bases from V and 10 bases from J, with 8 bases in between. This CDR3 has 10 residues. Germline CDR1 and CDR2: MDHEN and SYDVKM. CDR3 in amino acids: CASSNRGAFF. The CDR3 DNA is TGTGCCAGCAGTAATAGGGGAGCTTTCTTT.

This clone showed up just a few times. J is TRBJ2-7 and V is TRBV28; 11 bases agree with TRBD1. Trimming cost V 2 bases and J 7 bases; bases outside gene matches: 4. This CDR3 has 14 amino acids. CDR1 MDHEN and CDR2 SYDVKM come from the germline V gene. The CDR3, as DNA: TGTGCCAGCAGTTTAGGACAGGGGGCGACAGAGCAGTACTTC. It is translated as CASSLGQGATEQYF.

This chain joins TRBV6-5 and TRBJ1-1; TRBD1 aligns across 7 bases. This CDR3 contains 15 residues. The V segment lost 5 bases and the J segment 0 bases; nucleotides outside the gene matches: 6. CDR1 is MNHEY and CDR2 is SVGAGI in the germline V gene. The CDR3 here is CASSPQGPMNTEAFF. DNA of the CDR3: TGTGCCAGCAGTCCACAGGGGCCCATGAACACTGAAGCTTTCTTT.

This clone was counted only a few times. The V gene is TRBV4-1, the J gene TRBJ2-7; D is unclear. This CDR3 is built from 17 residues. Trimming removed 5 bases from V and 0 bases from J, with 20 bases in between. Germline CDR1 and CDR2: MGHRA and YSYEKL. The CDR3 bases are TGCGCCAGCAGCTCAAACGGCCGTGGAGTGAGCTCCTACGAGCAGTACTTC. As protein: CASSSNGRGVSSYEQYF.

The V call is TRBV7-6, the J call TRBJ2-7, with D perhaps matching TRBD1 (6 bases). The CDR3 covers 13 residues. Trimming pared 8 bases from V and 0 bases from J, leaving 11 bases between. Per the germline V gene, CDR1 is SGHVS and CDR2 is FNYEAQ. The CDR3 DNA is TGTGCCAGCGGCGCAGGGGACTCCTACGAGCAGTACTTC. Translated: CASGAGDSYEQYF. Supplemented by reference TRBV7-6 and TRBJ2-7, the full variable domain reads GAGVSQSPRYKVTKRGQDVALRCDPISGHVSLYWYRQALGQGPEFLTYFNYEAQQDKSGLPNDRFSAERPEGSISTLTIQRTEQRDSAMYRCASGAGDSYEQYFGPGTRLTVT.

The J gene is TRBJ2-1, the V gene TRBV4-1; D possibly corresponds to TRBD2 (6 bases). Trimming took off 0 bases at V and 6 bases at J, with 15 bases between the two ends. The CDR3 covers 16 residues. CDR1 and CDR2 from the germline V gene are MGHRA and YSYEKL. CDR3 sequence: CASSQDTAGYRNEQFF. The CDR3, as DNA: TGCGCCAGCAGCCAAGATACGGCGGGGTATCGCAATGAGCAGTTCTTC.

The rearrangement links TRBV29-1 to TRBJ2-7, with D unclear. The CDR3 spans 12 residues. The V gene's germline CDR1 is SQVTM and CDR2 ANQGSEA. The ends were cut back, 6 bases at V and 2 bases at J, with 11 bases in the middle. The CDR3: CSVLAQPYEQYF. The CDR3 nucleotides read TGCAGCGTCCTCGCACAACCCTACGAGCAGTACTTC.

The chain combines TRBV4-2 with TRBJ2-5; 13 bases agree with TRBD2. Germline V CDR1 and CDR2: LGHNA, YNFKEQ. The CDR3 is 16 residues long. Germline trimming cut 3 bases from V and 4 bases from J; bases unmatched to any gene: 5. The CDR3 reads CASSQRLAGGLETQYF. The CDR3 nucleotides are TGTGCCAGCAGCCAGAGACTAGCGGGAGGCTTAGAGACCCAGTACTTC.

The genes are TRBV7-2 and TRBJ1-2; D is possibly TRBD1 (6 bases). The germline V gene encodes CDR1 SGHTA and CDR2 FQGNSA. This CDR3 has 14 residues. Trimming removed 1 base at V and 4 bases at J, with 10 bases between. CDR3 coding DNA: TGTGCCAGCAGCTTAGGGTTAGGGGGCTATGGCTACACCTTC. As protein: CASSLGLGGYGYTF. Full variable domain (remainder filled in from reference TRBV7-2 and TRBJ1-2): GAGVSQSPSNKVTEKGKDVELRCDPISGHTALYWYRQSLGQGLEFLIYFQGNSAPDKSGLPSDRFSAERTGGSVSTLTIQRTQQEDSAVYLCASSLGLGGYGYTFGSGTRLTVV.

This chain connects TRBV29-1 to TRBJ2-1, with 12 bases that match TRBD2. The V gene's germline CDR1 is SQVTM and CDR2 ANQGSEA. V was pared by 7 bases and J by 9 bases, with 10 bases of the junction left unmatched. The CDR3 runs 14 residues. Here the CDR3 DNA reads TGCAGCGCCGGGGAGGGACTAGCGGGTACTGAGCAGTTCTTC. Its translation: CSAGEGLAGTEQFF.

This clone was detected only a few times. The rearrangement joins TRBV11-3 to TRBJ1-1; D is perhaps TRBD1 (6 bases). Trimming removed 4 bases from V and 1 base from J, with 7 bases in between. There are 13 residues in the CDR3. CDR1 is SGHNT and CDR2 is YENEEA in the germline V gene. DNA for the CDR3: TGTGCCAGCAGCTCGGGACAGAACACTGAAGCTTTCTTT. Protein sequence: CASSSGQNTEAFF.

The genes are TRBV10-2 and TRBJ1-3, with a possible D match to TRBD1 (6 bases). The CDR3 extends over 14 amino acids. Looked up from germline, CDR1 is WSHSY and CDR2 is SAAADI. Trimming took 8 bases from V and 0 from J, leaving 11 bases between them. CDR3 in DNA: TGCGCCAGCCTTGGACAGAACTCTGGAAACACCATATATTTT. Translation: CASLGQNSGNTIYF.

V is TRBV21-1 and J is TRBJ1-5; TRBD1, as called in the table, went unchecked against the DNA. TRBV21-1 is marked as a pseudogene. The CDR3 totals 15 residues. CDR3 bases: TGTGCCAGCAGCAAAGAAGGGGCTAGCAATCAGCCCCAGCATTTT. Residues: CASSKEGASNQPQHF.

The rearrangement links TRBV29-1 to TRBJ2-7, with no clear D. There are 13 residues in the CDR3. The germline V and J ends were trimmed by 4 bases and 0 bases, with 10 bases remaining between them. Germline values: CDR1 SQVTM, CDR2 ANQGSEA. CDR3 sequence (DNA): TGCAGCGTTGTACCAGGAAGCTCCTACGAGCAGTACTTC. Residues: CSVVPGSSYEQYF.